These 2 T cell receptor beta chains came from one sample sequenced in a study of beta chain features in type 1 diabetes listed by TCRdb under 2018. The library was made by the immunoSEQ multiplex PCR assay. The entire amount of isolated RNA was reverse transcribed using the High Capacity cDNA Reverse Transcription Kit, so the sequenced TCRB transcripts were expressed ones. Here the immuneACCESS table is served through TCRdb, limited to in-frame sequences with V and J called. Missing clones are a known gap in these copies; in checked studies unresolved V genes cover under half, and the rest lacks a known reason. The sample includes more than 300,000 clones, with 8% observed a single time. The ten top clones hold around 0.44% of the sample. Sequenced: central memory CD4+ T cells from blood. These receptors were obtained from a woman aged 18-35 years in good health.

This clone was seen more than once but under ten times. DNA for the CDR3: TGTGCCAGCAGCCGAATTCCGACAGGGGTATATCACAATGAGCAGTTCTTC. Translating it yields CASSRIPTGVYHNEQFF. The chain employs TRBV14 and TRBJ2-1; TRBD1 aligns across 8 bases. The CDR3 has 17 amino acids. The V gene's germline CDR1 is SGHDN and CDR2 FVKESK. The J segment lost 5 bases and the V segment lost 4 bases, leaving 13 bases of the junction unmatched.

This clone has only a few counts. The chain employs TRBV28 and TRBJ2-7, with TRBD2 matching 9 bases. CDR3 length: 13 residues. Trimming took 10 bases from V and 1 from J; bases not matched to a gene: 5. Germline CDR1 reads MDHEN; CDR2 reads SYDVKM. CDR3 loop: CATLTSGSYEQYF. DNA of the CDR3: TGTGCCACCCTGACTAGCGGATCCTACGAGCAGTACTTC.